The 6 T cell receptor beta chains given below trace back to one sample, sequenced in a study of beta chain features in type 1 diabetes. Study findings and constraints: Significant though moderate, a shortening of TCRB CDR3s appeared in all four CD4+ subsets of Type 1 diabetes patients.

These TCRs' antigens remain unknown. Expressed TCRB transcripts were sequenced because the isolated RNA had all been reverse transcribed beforehand. Here immunoSEQ multiplex PCR was the method, and the copy in TCRdb shows in-frame clones only, minus some. This table has approximately 170,000 clones, 7.8% appearing once. The sample consisted of central memory CD4+ T cells from blood. These receptors were obtained from a woman aged 35 to 49 with type 1 diabetes.

V gene TRBV19 combines with J gene TRBJ1-1, with 9 bases identical to TRBD1. CDR3 length: 14 residues. After removal of 5 bases from V and 10 bases from J, the junction contained 11 bases not matched to a gene. Germline CDR1 is LNHDA and CDR2 is SQIVND (reference sequence). CDR3 sequence reads: CASSPGQGALIAFF. CDR3 nucleotide sequence: TGTGCCAGTAGTCCGGGACAGGGTGCACTGATAGCTTTCTTT. The full variable domain, its missing parts supplied by reference TRBV19 and TRBJ1-1, is DGGITQSPKYLFRKEGQNVTLSCEQNLNHDAMYWYRQDPGQGLRLIYYSQIVNDFQKGDIAEGYSVSREKKESFPLTVTSAQKNPTAFYLCASSPGQGALIAFFGQGTRLTVV.

The sample holds a few counts of this clone. J is TRBJ2-7 and V is TRBV2; 10 bases line up with TRBD2. CDR1 and CDR2 from the germline V gene are SNHLY and FYNNEI. CDR3 length: 14 residues. The J segment lost 2 bases and the V segment lost 9 bases, leaving 7 bases of the junction unmatched. DNA for the CDR3: TGTGCCAGTGGCAGGACTAGCGGTACCTACGAGCAGTACTTC. Amino acids: CASGRTSGTYEQYF.

CDR3 protein: CSVEGGLGREQYF. CDR3 DNA sequence: TGCAGCGTTGAAGGGGGGCTTGGAAGGGAGCAGTACTTC. The rearrangement uses TRBV29-1 and TRBJ2-7, with a tentative D call TRBD1 (6 bases). The germline V gene has CDR1 SQVTM and CDR2 ANQGSEA. V shed 1 base and J shed 7 bases, with 14 bases lying between them. The CDR3 is made up of 13 amino acids.

This clone has only a few counts. The V call is TRBV7-9, the J call TRBJ2-7, with unresolved D. CDR1 is SEHNR and CDR2 is FQNEAQ in the germline V gene (reference sequence). With 5 bases removed from V and 3 bases from J, the gap between germline ends came to 5 bases. CDR3 size: 11 residues. The CDR3 coding sequence is TGTGCCAGCAGCCTTAACTACGAGCAGTACTTC. It specifies CASSLNYEQYF.

This chain connects TRBV9 to TRBJ2-7; 11 positions agree with TRBD2. In germline, CDR1 is SGDLS, CDR2 YYNGEE. The CDR3 extends over 16 amino acids. The ends lost 0 bases at V and 5 bases at J; junction bases unmatched: 7. CDR3 nucleotides: TGTGCCAGCAGCGTAGTTCTAGCGGGAGGCTTCGACGAGCAGTACTTC. Encoded protein: CASSVVLAGGFDEQYF.

This clone was seen a few times. The CDR3 bases are TGTGCCAGCAGCCAAGACAGGTTCACAGATACGCAGTATTTT. This sequence encodes CASSQDRFTDTQYF. The rearrangement links TRBV4-2 to TRBJ2-3, with unresolved D. Germline assignment: CDR1 LGHNA and CDR2 YNFKEQ. Trimming cost V 0 bases and J 2 bases, with 6 bases left between them. This CDR3 region has 14 residues.